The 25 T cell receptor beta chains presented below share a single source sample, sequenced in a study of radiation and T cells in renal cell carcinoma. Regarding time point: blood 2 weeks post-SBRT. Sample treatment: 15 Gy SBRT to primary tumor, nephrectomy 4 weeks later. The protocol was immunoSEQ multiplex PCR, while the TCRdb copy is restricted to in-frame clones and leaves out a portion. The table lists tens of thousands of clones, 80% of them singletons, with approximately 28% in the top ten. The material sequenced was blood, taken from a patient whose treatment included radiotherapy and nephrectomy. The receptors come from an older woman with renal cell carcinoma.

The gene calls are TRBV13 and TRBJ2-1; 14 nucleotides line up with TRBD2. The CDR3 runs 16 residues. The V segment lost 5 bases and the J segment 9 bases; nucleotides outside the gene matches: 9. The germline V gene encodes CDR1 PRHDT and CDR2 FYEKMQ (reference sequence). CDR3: CASSPRGLAGVGEQFF. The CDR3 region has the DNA TGTGCCAGCAGCCCTAGGGGACTAGCGGGAGTGGGTGAGCAGTTCTTC.

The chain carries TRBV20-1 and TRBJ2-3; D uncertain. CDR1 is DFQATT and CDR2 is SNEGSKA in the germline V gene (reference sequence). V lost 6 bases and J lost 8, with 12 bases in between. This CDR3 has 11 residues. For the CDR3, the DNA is TGCAGTGCCCGGAGTGGTCTTACGCAGTATTTT. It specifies CSARSGLTQYF.

As DNA, the CDR3 is TGTGCCAGTAGTATAGACACAGGGGTGGGCAATCAGCCCCAGCATTTT. Encoded protein: CASSIDTGVGNQPQHF. The J gene is TRBJ1-5, the V gene TRBV19; 7 positions match TRBD1. Losses at the gene ends were 0 bases for V and 2 bases for J; bases not matched to a gene: 4. This CDR3 spans 16 amino acids. CDR1 and CDR2 from the germline V gene are LNHDA and SQIVND (reference sequence). The variable domain in full, with the rest retrieved from reference TRBV19 and TRBJ1-5, is DGGITQSPKYLFRKEGQNVTLSCEQNLNHDAMYWYRQDPGQGLRLIYYSQIVNDFQKGDIAEGYSVSREKKESFPLTVTSAQKNPTAFYLCASSIDTGVGNQPQHFGDGTRLSIL.

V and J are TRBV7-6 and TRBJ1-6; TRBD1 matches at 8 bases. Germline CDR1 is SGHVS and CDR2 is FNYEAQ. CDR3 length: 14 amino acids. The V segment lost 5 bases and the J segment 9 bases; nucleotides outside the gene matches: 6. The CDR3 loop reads CASSARGQGSPLHF. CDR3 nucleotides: TGTGCCAGCAGCGCCCGAGGACAGGGTTCACCCCTCCACTTT.

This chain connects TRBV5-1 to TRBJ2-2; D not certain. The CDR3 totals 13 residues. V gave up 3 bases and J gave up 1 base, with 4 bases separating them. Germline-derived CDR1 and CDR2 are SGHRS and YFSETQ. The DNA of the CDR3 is TGCGCCAGCAGCTGGGGGAACACCGGGGAGCTGTTTTTT. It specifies CASSWGNTGELFF.

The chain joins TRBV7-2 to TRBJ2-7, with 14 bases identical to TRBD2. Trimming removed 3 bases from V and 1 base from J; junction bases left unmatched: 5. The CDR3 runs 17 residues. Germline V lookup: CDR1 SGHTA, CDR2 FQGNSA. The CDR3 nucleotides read TGTGCCAGCAGCTTTGGACTAGCGGGGGGTCCGTCCTACGAGCAGTACTTC. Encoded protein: CASSFGLAGGPSYEQYF.

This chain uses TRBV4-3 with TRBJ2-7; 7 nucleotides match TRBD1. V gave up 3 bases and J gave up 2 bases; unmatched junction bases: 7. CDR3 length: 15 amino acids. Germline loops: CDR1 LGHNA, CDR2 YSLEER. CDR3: CASSQGFDRAYEQYF. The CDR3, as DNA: TGCGCCAGCAGCCAGGGGTTCGACAGGGCCTACGAGCAGTACTTC.

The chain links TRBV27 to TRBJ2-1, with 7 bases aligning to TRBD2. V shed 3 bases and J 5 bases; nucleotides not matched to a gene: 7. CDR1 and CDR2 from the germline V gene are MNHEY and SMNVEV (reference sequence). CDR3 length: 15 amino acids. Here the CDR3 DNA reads TGTGCCAGCAGTTTCTGGGCTAGCGGAGACAATGAGCAGTTCTTC. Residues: CASSFWASGDNEQFF.

The CDR3 sequence: CASSSHGRVRQETQYF. In nucleotides, the CDR3 is TGTGCCAGCAGCTCCCATGGCAGGGTGAGGCAAGAGACCCAGTACTTC. The chain is built from TRBV7-3 and TRBJ2-5, with a possible D match to TRBD1 (5 bases). Trimming cost V 4 bases and J 2 bases, with 17 bases left between them. Looked up from germline, CDR1 is SGHTA and CDR2 is FQGTGA. The CDR3 length is 16 residues.

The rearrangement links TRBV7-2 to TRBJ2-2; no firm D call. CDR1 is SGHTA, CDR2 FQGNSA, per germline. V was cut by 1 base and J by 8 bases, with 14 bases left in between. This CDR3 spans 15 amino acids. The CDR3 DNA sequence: TGTGCCAGCAGCTTAGTTTTTGCGAGTGGGGGGGAGCTGTTTTTT. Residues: CASSLVFASGGELFF.

In DNA, the CDR3 is TGTGCCTGGACGGCGGGAAGTACCGGGGAGCTGTTTTTT. Translating gives CAWTAGSTGELFF. The chain links TRBV30 to TRBJ2-2; D is perhaps TRBD2 (6 bases). The CDR3 consists of 13 residues. V dropped 4 bases and J dropped 5 bases, with 11 bases sitting between them. The germline CDR1 and CDR2 sequences are GTSNPN and SVGIG (reference sequence).

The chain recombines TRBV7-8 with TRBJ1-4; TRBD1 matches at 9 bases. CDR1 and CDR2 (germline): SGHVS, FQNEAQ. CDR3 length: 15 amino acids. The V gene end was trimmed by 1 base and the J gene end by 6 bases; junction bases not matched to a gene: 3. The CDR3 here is CASSLGTGEDEKLFF. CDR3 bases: TGTGCCAGCAGCTTAGGGACAGGGGAGGATGAAAAACTGTTTTTT.

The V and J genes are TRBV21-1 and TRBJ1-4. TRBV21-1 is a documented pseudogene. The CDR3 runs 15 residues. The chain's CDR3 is CASSKEGLRAMKLFF. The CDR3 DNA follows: TGTGCCAGCAGCAAAGAGGGCCTGAGGGCTATGAAACTGTTTTTT.

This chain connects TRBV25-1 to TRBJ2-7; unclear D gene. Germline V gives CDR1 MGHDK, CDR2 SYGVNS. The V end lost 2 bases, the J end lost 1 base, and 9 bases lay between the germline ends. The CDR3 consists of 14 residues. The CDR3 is CASSEPDGSYEQYF. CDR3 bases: TGTGCCAGCAGTGAACCGGACGGATCCTACGAGCAGTACTTC.

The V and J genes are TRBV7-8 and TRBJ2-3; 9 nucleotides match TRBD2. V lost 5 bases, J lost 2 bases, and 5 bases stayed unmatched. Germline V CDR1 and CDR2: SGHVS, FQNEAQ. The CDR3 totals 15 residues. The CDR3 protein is CASSIQREVTDTQYF. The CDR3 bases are TGTGCCAGCAGCATCCAGCGGGAGGTCACAGATACGCAGTATTTT.

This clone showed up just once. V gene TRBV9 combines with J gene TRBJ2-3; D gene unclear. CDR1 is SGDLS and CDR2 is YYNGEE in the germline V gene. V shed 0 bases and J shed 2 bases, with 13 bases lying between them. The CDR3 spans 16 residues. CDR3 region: CASSVDGFFDTDTQYF. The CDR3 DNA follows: TGTGCCAGCAGCGTAGATGGTTTCTTCGACACAGATACGCAGTATTTT.

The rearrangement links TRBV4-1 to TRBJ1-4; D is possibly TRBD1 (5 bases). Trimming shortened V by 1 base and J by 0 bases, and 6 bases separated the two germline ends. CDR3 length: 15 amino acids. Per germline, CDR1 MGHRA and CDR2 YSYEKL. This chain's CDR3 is CASSQGTTTNEKLFF. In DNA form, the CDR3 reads TGCGCCAGCAGCCAAGGGACAACAACTAATGAAAAACTGTTTTTT.

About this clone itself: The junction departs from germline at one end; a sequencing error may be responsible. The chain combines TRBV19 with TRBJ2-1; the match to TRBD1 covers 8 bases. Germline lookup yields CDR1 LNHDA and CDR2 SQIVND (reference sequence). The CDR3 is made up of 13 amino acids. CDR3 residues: CASSIDPGTGTIF. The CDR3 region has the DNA TGTGCCAGTAGTATAGACCCCGGGACAGGTACGATCTTC.

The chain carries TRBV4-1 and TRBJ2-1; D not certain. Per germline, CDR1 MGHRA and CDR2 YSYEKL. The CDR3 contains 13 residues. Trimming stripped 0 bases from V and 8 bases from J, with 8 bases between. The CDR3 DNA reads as TGCGCCAGCAGCCAAGATAGCCTAGATGAGCAGTTCTTC. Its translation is CASSQDSLDEQFF.

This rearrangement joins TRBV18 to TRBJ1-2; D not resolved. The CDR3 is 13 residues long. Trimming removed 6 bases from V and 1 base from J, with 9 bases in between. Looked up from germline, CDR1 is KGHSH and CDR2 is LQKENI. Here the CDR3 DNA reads TGTGCCAGCTCCACTTCCAGTAACTATGGCTACACCTTC. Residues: CASSTSSNYGYTF.

CDR3 DNA: TGTGCCAGCAGTCTCGCGGGGGGGCACTACAATGAGCAGTTCTTC. As protein: CASSLAGGHYNEQFF. The chain is built from TRBV2 and TRBJ2-1, with 9 bases fitting TRBD2. From germline, CDR1 is SNHLY and CDR2 FYNNEI. CDR3 size: 15 residues. The ends lost 5 bases at V and 3 bases at J; junction bases unmatched: 5.

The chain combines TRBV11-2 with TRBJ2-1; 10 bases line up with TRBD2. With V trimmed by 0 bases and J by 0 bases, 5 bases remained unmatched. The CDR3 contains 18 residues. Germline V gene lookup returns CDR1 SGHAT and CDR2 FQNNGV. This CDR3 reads CASSLDLSGGASYNEQFF. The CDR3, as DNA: TGTGCCAGCAGCTTAGATTTAAGCGGGGGGGCCTCCTACAATGAGCAGTTCTTC.

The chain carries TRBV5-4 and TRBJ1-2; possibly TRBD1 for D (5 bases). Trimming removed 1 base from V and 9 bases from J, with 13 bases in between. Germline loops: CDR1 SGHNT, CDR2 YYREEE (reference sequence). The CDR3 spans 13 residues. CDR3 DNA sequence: TGTGCCAGCAGCTTGTGGGACGGGACTAGCTACACCTTC. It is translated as CASSLWDGTSYTF.

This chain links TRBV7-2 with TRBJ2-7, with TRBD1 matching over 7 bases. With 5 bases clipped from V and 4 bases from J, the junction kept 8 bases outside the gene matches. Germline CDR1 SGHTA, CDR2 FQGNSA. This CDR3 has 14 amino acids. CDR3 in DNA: TGTGCCAGCAGCCCCTCGACAGGGTTGTACGAGCAGTACTTC. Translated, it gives CASSPSTGLYEQYF.

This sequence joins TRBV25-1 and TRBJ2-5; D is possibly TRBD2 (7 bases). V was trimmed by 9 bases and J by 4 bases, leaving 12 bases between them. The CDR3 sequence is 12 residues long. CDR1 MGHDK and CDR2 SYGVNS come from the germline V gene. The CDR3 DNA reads TGTGCCAGTGGGGGGGGGCCAGAGACCCAGTACTTC. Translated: CASGGGPETQYF. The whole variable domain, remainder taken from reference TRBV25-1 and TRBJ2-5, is EADIYQTPRYLVIGTGKKITLECSQTMGHDKMYWYQQDPGMELHLIHYSYGVNSTEKGDLSSESTVSRIRTEHFPLTLESARPSHTSQYLCASGGGPETQYFGPGTRLLVL.